What follows describes a single T cell receptor beta chain. The PCR was carried out with 60 Vbeta primers and 13 Jbeta primers. TCRdb keeps only in-frame clones here, not all; method: immunoSEQ multiplex PCR. The table lists approximately 200,000 clones, 80% to 85% of them singletons. The data were taken from a study of cytomegalovirus exposure and HLA in healthy donors. The germline V and J ends were trimmed by 1 base and 6 bases, with 13 bases remaining between them. The CDR3 runs 14 residues. CDR1 and CDR2 (germline): SEHNR, FQNEAQ (reference sequence). The source material was PBMCs. This chain connects TRBV7-9 to TRBJ2-7; unclear D gene. The source is a woman in her 50s in good health and CMV-seropositive. The DNA for the CDR3 is TGTGCCAGCAGCTTAGTTTATAATCCCTCCGAGCAGTACTTC. Translating gives CASSLVYNPSEQYF.